This note documents a single TCR beta chain sequence. Its antigen remains unidentified. Qualities for individual bases were not recorded, and no much larger clone is one base off. The data stem from a study of blood T cell repertoires in COVID-19 (dated by TCRdb to about 2020). Notes on the research overall: Samples from collaborators originated in the United States, Italy and Spain and spanned both the acute and convalescent phases of COVID-19. The material from the prospective study consisted of cDNA or gDNA derived from T cells, B-cell-depleted T cells, or PBMCs. Deeply sampled blood TCRbeta repertoires from subjects exposed to, actively infected with, or recovered from COVID-19 were included in the dataset. The repertoires were released in a freely available public database meant as a resource for research on the immune response to SARS-CoV-2. Samples were obtained from the ongoing ImmuneRACE study (first 160 participants) and from roughly 1,300 subjects provided by 6 global collaborators. The sample metadata nearly always contained a de-identified subject ID, COVID-19 status, age in years and sex. HLA class I and class II types, where available, came from metadata supplied by the sample provider rather than from assay-based typing.

Whole blood was collected in K2EDTA tubes by collaborating institutions according to the institutions' own protocols. For TCRbeta analysis, collaborators shipped samples as frozen whole blood, isolated PBMCs, or DNA extracted from either of those sample types. The immunoSEQ Assay, a bias-controlled multiplex PCR, was used to amplify TCRbeta CDR3 regions from genomic DNA. The authors' pipeline ran thus. Nucleated cell counts per sample were estimated from amplification of reference gene primers within the assay. To quantify the absolute abundance of each unique TCRbeta CDR3 rearrangement, sequence reads were collapsed and filtered. For each sample, productive Simpson clonality was calculated by taking the square root of Simpson's diversity index across productive rearrangements. TCRdb stores this immuneACCESS table with in-frame sequences only. Part of the clones is absent; in the studies checked, under half of the shortfall reflects unresolved V genes, and no reason is known for the rest. V, J and clone size were drawn from that table, and D and trimming were deduced from the DNA. This sample lists about 240,000 clones; just under 85% were detected once. The ten largest clones add up to around 9.6% of the sample.

General conclusions and limits of the study: Clinical and demographic metadata were provided uncurated, with the amount varying by source and participant.

This TCR came from a woman aged 80 or over with acute or convalescent COVID-19. The sequenced sample consisted of peripheral blood.

The CDR3 region has the sequence CASSFVPLNTEAFF. The nucleotides are TGTGCCAGCAGTTTCGTCCCTCTGAACACTGAAGCTTTCTTT. The receptor chain draws on TRBV28 and TRBJ1-1, with no D gene named confidently. A distance of 8 bases separates the germline ends of V and J, which lose 3 bases and 0 bases respectively. The CDR3 has 14 amino acids, counting the end cysteine and phenylalanine. Only the CDR3 part of the read is kept: 42 bases, read in frame from the first base. CDR1 and CDR2 were assigned from the germline V gene as MDHEN and SYDVKM.